What follows are 26 T cell receptor beta chains derived from one specimen sequenced in a study of blood T cell repertoires in COVID-19 (dated by TCRdb to between 2020 and 2021). Library construction relied on the immunoSEQ multiplex PCR assay. Not all clones reach the TCRdb copy of this immuneACCESS table, which keeps in-frame sequences only. Checked studies attribute under half of the gap to unresolved V genes and leave the rest unexplained. The sample includes 150,000 to 200,000 clones, with approximately 87% observed a single time. The top ten clones comprise roughly 4.1% of the sample. The specimen was peripheral blood. These receptors all come from a woman aged 70 to 79 with acute or convalescent COVID-19.

The chain combines TRBV6-5 with TRBJ1-1; 7 bases match TRBD1. The V segment lost 6 bases and the J segment 0 bases; nucleotides outside the gene matches: 7. The CDR3 is made up of 15 amino acids. Germline assignment: CDR1 MNHEY and CDR2 SVGAGI. Here the CDR3 DNA reads TGTGCCAGCAGCTCAGAGACAGGGATGAACACTGAAGCTTTCTTT. This encodes CASSSETGMNTEAFF.

The rearrangement joins TRBV5-4 to TRBJ2-5; 7 bases align to TRBD2. With V trimmed by 2 bases and J by 9 bases, 13 bases remained unmatched. The germline V gene has CDR1 SGHNT and CDR2 YYREEE (reference sequence). This CDR3 is built from 15 residues. This CDR3 reads CASSFGGNQERAQYF. CDR3 DNA: TGTGCCAGCAGCTTCGGGGGGAACCAAGAGAGGGCCCAGTACTTC.

The chain has TRBV28 and TRBJ2-7, with 7 bases fitting TRBD2. The CDR3 covers 14 residues. The ends lost 8 bases at V and 7 bases at J; junction bases unmatched: 14. The germline V gene has CDR1 MDHEN and CDR2 SYDVKM. The CDR3 here is CASSSPAGVWEQYF. The CDR3, as DNA: TGTGCCAGCTCTTCGCCGGCGGGAGTTTGGGAGCAGTACTTC.

The rearrangement links TRBV23-1 to TRBJ1-1; no clear D. TRBV23-1 falls under the ORF class, with uncertain function. The CDR3 has 16 residues. V dropped 2 bases and J dropped 5 bases, with 18 bases sitting between them. This CDR3 is CASSQRVESRRTEAFF. The CDR3 nucleotides read TGCGCCAGCAGTCAACGTGTCGAATCTAGGAGGACTGAAGCTTTCTTT.

The chain combines TRBV5-1 with TRBJ1-5, with a possible D match to TRBD1 (5 bases). The CDR3 runs to 15 residues. V lost 4 bases, J lost 6 bases, and 17 bases lay in between. The germline gives CDR1 SGHRS, CDR2 YFSETQ. The CDR3 spells CASSPGGTAGQPQHF. CDR3 nucleotide sequence: TGCGCCAGCAGCCCGGGGGGGACCGCAGGTCAGCCCCAGCATTTT.

The chain links TRBV6-5 to TRBJ1-1, with D hard to call. Germline-derived CDR1 and CDR2 are MNHEY and SVGAGI. Trimming left V 5 bases short and J 4 bases short, with 14 bases between. CDR3 length: 14 residues. In nucleotides, the CDR3 is TGTGCCAGCAGTACCCGGGGTTTCGGCACTGAAGCTTTCTTT. Protein product: CASSTRGFGTEAFF.

V and J are TRBV5-6 and TRBJ1-2, with 7 bases that match TRBD1. In germline, CDR1 is SGHDT, CDR2 YYEEEE. V was pared by 4 bases and J by 6 bases, with 6 bases of the junction left unmatched. CDR3 length: 13 residues. The CDR3 protein is CASSPRQGHGYTF. The CDR3 DNA sequence: TGTGCCAGCAGCCCTCGACAGGGTCATGGCTACACCTTC.

The gene calls are TRBV7-2 and TRBJ2-1, with TRBD2 identical over 11 bases. The CDR3 runs 15 residues. Germline loops: CDR1 SGHTA, CDR2 FQGNSA. The junction had 4 bases not matched to a gene; V was cut back by 3 bases and J by 6 bases. The CDR3 is CASSFLAGGINEQFF. CDR3 DNA: TGTGCCAGCAGCTTTCTAGCGGGGGGCATCAATGAGCAGTTCTTC.

The CDR3 spells CASSRGLAGADNEQFF. The CDR3, as DNA: TGCGCCAGCAGCCGTGGACTAGCGGGGGCCGACAATGAGCAGTTCTTC. The rearrangement links TRBV4-1 to TRBJ2-1; 13 bases line up with TRBD2. CDR1 MGHRA and CDR2 YSYEKL come from the germline V gene. This CDR3 is 16 amino acids long. V trimming: 4 bases; J trimming: 5 bases; junction bases outside the gene matches: 5.

This clone occurred once. The chain joins TRBV19 to TRBJ2-5, with TRBD2 matching 7 bases. The CDR3 is 16 amino acids. Per the germline V gene, CDR1 is LNHDA and CDR2 is SQIVND (reference sequence). V lost 4 bases and J lost 4; bases outside the gene matches: 12. CDR3 in DNA: TGTGCCAGTAGTAGAGGGAGAATTCAGCGGGGAGAGACCCAGTACTTC. This translates into CASSRGRIQRGETQYF.

The V and J genes are TRBV27 and TRBJ1-2, with 8 bases that match TRBD1. The V segment lost 6 bases and the J segment 4 bases; nucleotides outside the gene matches: 1. CDR3 length: 12 amino acids. Germline V gene sequence: CDR1 MNHEY, CDR2 SMNVEV (reference sequence). CDR3: CASRTGAYGYTF. CDR3 nucleotides: TGTGCCAGCAGGACAGGGGCCTATGGCTACACCTTC.

CDR3 nucleotide sequence: TGTGCCAGCAGTCCCAGCGGGGGGCTCTACAATGAGCAGTTCTTC. This gives the protein CASSPSGGLYNEQFF. The rearrangement joins TRBV6-2 or TRBV6-3 to TRBJ2-1; 9 positions match TRBD2. This CDR3 is built from 15 residues. Germline V CDR1 and CDR2: MNHEY, SVGEGT. The V and J ends lost 5 bases and 3 bases, in that order; junction bases with no gene match: 5.

The chain couples TRBV7-9 to TRBJ2-7; tentative D call: TRBD2 (6 bases). This CDR3 region has 15 residues. The V gene lost 3 bases and the J gene lost 6 bases, with 18 bases spanning the gap. Germline lookup yields CDR1 SEHNR and CDR2 FQNEAQ (reference sequence). CDR3 DNA: TGTGCCAGCAGCTTCTCGCGGGGCGCTTACCCCGAGCAGTACTTC. This encodes CASSFSRGAYPEQYF.

The chain carries TRBV7-9 and TRBJ2-7, with 13 nucleotides matching TRBD2. Looked up from germline, CDR1 is SEHNR and CDR2 is FQNEAQ (reference sequence). V lost 1 base, J lost 0 bases, and 0 bases stayed unmatched. The CDR3 length is 16 residues. DNA of the CDR3: TGTGCCAGCAGCTTAGGGACTAGCGGGAGCTCCTACGAGCAGTACTTC. This encodes CASSLGTSGSSYEQYF.

The V and J genes are TRBV9 and TRBJ2-1; 8 bases match TRBD2. The length of the CDR3 is 16 residues. V gave up 2 bases and J gave up 9 bases; unmatched junction bases: 13. Germline CDR1 reads SGDLS; CDR2 reads YYNGEE. CDR3 in DNA: TGTGCCAGCAGCGTTAGCGGGGAGCATCCACAAGGTGAGCAGTTCTTC. Its protein is CASSVSGEHPQGEQFF. Based on the CDR3 plus reference TRBV9 and TRBJ2-1, the full variable domain is DSGVTQTPKHLITATGQRVTLRCSPRSGDLSVYWYQQSLDQGLQFLIQYYNGEERAKGNILERFSAQQFPDLHSELNLSSLELGDSALYFCASSVSGEHPQGEQFFGPGTRLTVL.

The table lists this clone with a few counts. This sequence joins TRBV2 and TRBJ1-2, with 12 bases lining up with TRBD1. The CDR3 sequence is 15 residues long. Trimming cost V 5 bases and J 4 bases; bases outside gene matches: 5. Germline CDR1 reads SNHLY; CDR2 reads FYNNEI. The CDR3 protein is CASSRDRGRGYGYTF. In nucleotides, the CDR3 is TGTGCCAGCAGTAGGGACAGGGGGCGCGGCTATGGCTACACCTTC.

The V call is TRBV7-2, the J call TRBJ2-5; tentative D call: TRBD1 (6 bases). Germline V gene lookup returns CDR1 SGHTA and CDR2 FQGNSA. The CDR3 has 14 residues. V lost 5 bases and J 1 base, leaving 11 bases between the germline ends. CDR3 in amino acids: CASSADRIQETQYF. CDR3 in DNA: TGTGCCAGCAGCGCTGACAGGATCCAAGAGACCCAGTACTTC.

The chain recombines TRBV6-2 or TRBV6-3 with TRBJ2-7, with D maybe TRBD2 (6 bases). The germline CDR1 and CDR2 sequences are MNHEY and SVGEGT. This CDR3 comprises 16 residues. Between the trimmed V and J ends, which lost 4 bases and 2 bases, there was a span of 18 bases. The CDR3 region has the DNA TGTGCCAGCAGTTCCCCAGGGACTCGCAAAACCTACGAGCAGTACTTC. The encoded protein is CASSSPGTRKTYEQYF.

This clone was seen a few times. This chain connects TRBV10-1 to TRBJ2-1, with D perhaps TRBD2 (7 bases). CDR3 length: 15 amino acids. Germline CDR1 and CDR2: WNHNN and SYGVQD (reference sequence). Trimming took 7 bases from V and 6 from J, leaving 19 bases between them. This chain's CDR3 is CASTTEGGGSNEQFF. Written as DNA, the CDR3 is TGCGCCAGCACTACGGAAGGGGGGGGCTCCAATGAGCAGTTCTTC.

The chain employs TRBV27 and TRBJ2-6; possible D gene TRBD2, 6 bases. This CDR3 contains 17 residues. Germline CDR1 reads MNHEY; CDR2 reads SMNVEV (reference sequence). Between the trimmed V and J ends, which lost 0 bases and 2 bases, there was a span of 11 bases. The CDR3 sequence is CASSLSEGNAGANVLTF. The DNA for the CDR3 is TGTGCCAGCAGTTTATCGGAGGGAAACGCTGGGGCCAACGTCCTGACTTTC.

The V call is TRBV7-9, the J call TRBJ2-5; D is possibly TRBD2 (6 bases). Per the germline V gene, CDR1 is SEHNR and CDR2 is FQNEAQ (reference sequence). Trimming cost V 3 bases and J 5 bases, with 7 bases left between them. This CDR3 contains 12 residues. The CDR3 DNA sequence: TGTGCCAGCAGCTTCACTAGCGAGACCCAGTACTTC. This codes for CASSFTSETQYF.

A few counts support this clone. The V gene is TRBV5-1, the J gene TRBJ2-7, with 9 bases matching TRBD1. Losses at the gene ends were 0 bases for V and 5 bases for J; bases not matched to a gene: 3. Germline V gene sequence: CDR1 SGHRS, CDR2 YFSETQ. The CDR3 runs 14 residues. CDR3 region: CASSLEQGADEQYF. The CDR3 bases are TGCGCCAGCAGCTTGGAACAGGGGGCCGACGAGCAGTACTTC. Full variable domain (remainder filled in from reference TRBV5-1 and TRBJ2-7): KAGVTQTPRYLIKTRGQQVTLSCSPISGHRSVSWYQQTPGQGLQFLFEYFSETQRNKGNFPGRFSGRQFSNSRSEMNVSTLELGDSALYLCASSLEQGADEQYFGPGTRLTVT.

The V call is TRBV30, the J call TRBJ2-3, with 7 bases fitting TRBD2. Germline CDR1 reads GTSNPN; CDR2 reads SVGIG (reference sequence). V was clipped by 0 bases and J by 0 bases; unmatched bases: 6. The CDR3 has 16 amino acids. Here the CDR3 reads CAWSVGLAASTDTQYF. The DNA for the CDR3 is TGTGCCTGGAGTGTAGGGCTAGCGGCTAGCACAGATACGCAGTATTTT.

This chain links TRBV6-5 with TRBJ2-1, with D perhaps matching TRBD2 (5 bases). Germline CDR1 is MNHEY and CDR2 is SVGAGI. V was clipped by 2 bases and J by 2 bases, with 13 bases between them. This CDR3 has 16 amino acids. The CDR3 DNA reads as TGTGCCAGCAGTTACGTCCTCGGCGGGCCCTACAATGAGCAGTTCTTC. Protein product: CASSYVLGGPYNEQFF.

The CDR3 DNA reads TGTGCCAGCAGCTTTGTGTCTACTAATGAAAAACTGTTTTTT. It codes for CASSFVSTNEKLFF. The chain joins TRBV7-8 to TRBJ1-4; D remains ambiguous. CDR1 SGHVS and CDR2 FQNEAQ come from the germline V gene. The CDR3 has 14 amino acids. Trimming removed 3 bases from V and 2 bases from J, with 7 bases in between. The variable domain in full, with the rest retrieved from reference TRBV7-8 and TRBJ1-4, is GAGVSQSPRYKVAKRGQDVALRCDPISGHVSLFWYQQALGQGPEFLTYFQNEAQLDKSGLPSDRFFAERPEGSVSTLKIQRTQQEDSAVYLCASSFVSTNEKLFFGSGTQLSVL.

The chain employs TRBV7-8 and TRBJ2-3; the match to TRBD2 covers 10 bases. Germline V gene lookup returns CDR1 SGHVS and CDR2 FQNEAQ. V dropped 1 base and J dropped 3; count of bases not matched to a gene: 4. There are 16 residues in the CDR3. DNA of the CDR3: TGTGCCAGCAGCTTAGTTCTAGCGGGAGCTACAGATACGCAGTATTTT. As protein: CASSLVLAGATDTQYF.